The clone carrying this TCR beta chain was found many times. Time point noted: newly diagnosed GD, antithyroid drugs for less than 3 months. The TCR library was prepared using RNA isolated from PBMCs. Each of the patients was recruited from an endocrinology department situated in Xi'an, China. The CDR3 has 15 amino acids. V lost 3 bases and J lost 8, with 17 bases in between. Arm-PCR of CDR3 regions with iRepertoire HTBI primers generated TCR beta libraries. MiXCR, run by TCRdb on the multiplex PCR reads, gives a single entry per CDR3 protein. The sample has around 500,000 distinct CDR3 sequences; roughly 14% are singletons. This sample was taken from a study of regulatory T cells in long-lasting Graves disease. The same data also went into a second study, on T cells in Graves' hyperthyroidism and ophthalmopathy.

Here the sequenced sample was peripheral blood mononuclear cells (PBMCs), taken at new diagnosis, from a patient treated with antithyroid drugs. This receptor was obtained from a young man with Graves disease. V gene TRBV12-3 or TRBV12-4 combines with J gene TRBJ2-1, with D perhaps matching TRBD1 or TRBD2 (5 bases each). CDR3 bases: TGTGCCAGCAGTTTGGACGGGGCTCACCGCTATGAGCAGTTCTTC. This translates into CASSLDGAHRYEQFF.